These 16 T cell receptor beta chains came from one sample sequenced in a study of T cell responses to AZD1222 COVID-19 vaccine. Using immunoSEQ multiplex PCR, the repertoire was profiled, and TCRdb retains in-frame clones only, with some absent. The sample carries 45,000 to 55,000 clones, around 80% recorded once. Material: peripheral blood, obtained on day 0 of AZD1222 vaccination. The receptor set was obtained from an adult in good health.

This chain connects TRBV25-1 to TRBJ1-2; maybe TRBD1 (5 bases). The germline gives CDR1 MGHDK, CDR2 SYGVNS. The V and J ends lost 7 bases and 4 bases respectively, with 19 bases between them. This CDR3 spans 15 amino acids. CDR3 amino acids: CASTYNGQGSYGYTF. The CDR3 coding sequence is TGTGCCAGCACTTATAATGGGCAGGGTTCCTATGGCTACACCTTC.

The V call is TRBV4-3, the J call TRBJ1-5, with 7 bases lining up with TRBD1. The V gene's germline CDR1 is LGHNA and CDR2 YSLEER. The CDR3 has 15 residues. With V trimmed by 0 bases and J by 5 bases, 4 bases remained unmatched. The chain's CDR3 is CASSQDWTGYQPQHF. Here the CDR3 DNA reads TGCGCCAGCAGCCAAGATTGGACAGGCTATCAGCCCCAGCATTTT.

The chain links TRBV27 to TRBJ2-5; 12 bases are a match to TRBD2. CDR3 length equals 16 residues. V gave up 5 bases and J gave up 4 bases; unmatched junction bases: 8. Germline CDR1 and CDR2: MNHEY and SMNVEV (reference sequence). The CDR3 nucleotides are TGTGCCAGCAGTCCCCGACTAGCGGGAGACGTAGAGACCCAGTACTTC. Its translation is CASSPRLAGDVETQYF.

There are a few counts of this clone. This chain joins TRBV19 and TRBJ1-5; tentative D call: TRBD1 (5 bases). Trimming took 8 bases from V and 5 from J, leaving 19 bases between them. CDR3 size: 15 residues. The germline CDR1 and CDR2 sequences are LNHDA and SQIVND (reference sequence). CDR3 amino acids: CASAPQQGLYQPQHF. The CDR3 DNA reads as TGTGCCAGTGCTCCCCAGCAGGGCCTCTATCAGCCCCAGCATTTT.

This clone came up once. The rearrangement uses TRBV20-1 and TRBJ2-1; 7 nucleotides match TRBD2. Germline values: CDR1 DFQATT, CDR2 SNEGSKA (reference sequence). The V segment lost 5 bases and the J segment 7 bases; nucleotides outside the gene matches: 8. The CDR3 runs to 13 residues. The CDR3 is CSAGGLGRNEQFF. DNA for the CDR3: TGCAGTGCTGGTGGCCTCGGGAGGAATGAGCAGTTCTTC.

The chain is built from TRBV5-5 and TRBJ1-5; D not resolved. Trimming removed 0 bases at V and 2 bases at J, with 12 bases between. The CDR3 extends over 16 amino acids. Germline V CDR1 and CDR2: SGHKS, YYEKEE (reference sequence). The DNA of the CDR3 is TGTGCCAGCAGCTTGGTCCCAGGAGAGGGCAATCAGCCCCAGCATTTT. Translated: CASSLVPGEGNQPQHF.

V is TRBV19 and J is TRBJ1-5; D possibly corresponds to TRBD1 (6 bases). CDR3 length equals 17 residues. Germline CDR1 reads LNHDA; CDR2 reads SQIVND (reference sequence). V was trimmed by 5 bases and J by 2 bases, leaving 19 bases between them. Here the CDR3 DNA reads TGTGCCAGTAGTGTATCCCGCAGGGGTTCGGGCAATCAGCCCCAGCATTTT. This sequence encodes CASSVSRRGSGNQPQHF. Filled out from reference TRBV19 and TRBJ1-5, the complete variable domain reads DGGITQSPKYLFRKEGQNVTLSCEQNLNHDAMYWYRQDPGQGLRLIYYSQIVNDFQKGDIAEGYSVSREKKESFPLTVTSAQKNPTAFYLCASSVSRRGSGNQPQHFGDGTRLSIL.

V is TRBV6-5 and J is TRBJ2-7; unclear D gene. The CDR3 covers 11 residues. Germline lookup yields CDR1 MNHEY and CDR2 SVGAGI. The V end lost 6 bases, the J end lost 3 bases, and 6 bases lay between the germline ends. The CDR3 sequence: CASRLNYEQYF. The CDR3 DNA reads TGTGCCAGCAGGTTGAACTACGAGCAGTACTTC.

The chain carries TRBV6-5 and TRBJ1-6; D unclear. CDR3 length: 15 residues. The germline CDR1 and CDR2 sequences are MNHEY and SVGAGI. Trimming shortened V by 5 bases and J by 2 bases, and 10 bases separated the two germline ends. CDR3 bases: TGTGCCAGCAGTAGCGGGCATACCTATAATTCACCCCTCCACTTT. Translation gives CASSSGHTYNSPLHF.

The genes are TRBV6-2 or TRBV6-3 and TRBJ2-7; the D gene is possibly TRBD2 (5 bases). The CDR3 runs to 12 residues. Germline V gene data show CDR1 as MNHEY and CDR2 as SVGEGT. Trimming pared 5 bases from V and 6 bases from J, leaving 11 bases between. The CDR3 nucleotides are TGTGCCAGCAGTCCATTAGCGTTCGAGCAGTACTTC. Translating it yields CASSPLAFEQYF.

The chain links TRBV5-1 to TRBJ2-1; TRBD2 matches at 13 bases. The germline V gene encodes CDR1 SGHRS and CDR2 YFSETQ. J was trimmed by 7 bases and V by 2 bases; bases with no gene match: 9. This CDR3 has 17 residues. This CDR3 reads CASSLLLAGGPMNEQFF. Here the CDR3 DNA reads TGCGCCAGCAGCTTATTACTAGCGGGAGGGCCGATGAATGAGCAGTTCTTC.

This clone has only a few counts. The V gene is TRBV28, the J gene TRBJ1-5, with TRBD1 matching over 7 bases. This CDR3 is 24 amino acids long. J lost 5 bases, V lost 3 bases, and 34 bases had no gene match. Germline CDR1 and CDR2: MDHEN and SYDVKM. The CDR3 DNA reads TGTGCCAGCAGTTTTGGAACGTTGAGCTGGCATCCTCTACGAGGACAGGATCGTGATCAGCCCCAGCATTTT. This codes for CASSFGTLSWHPLRGQDRDQPQHF.

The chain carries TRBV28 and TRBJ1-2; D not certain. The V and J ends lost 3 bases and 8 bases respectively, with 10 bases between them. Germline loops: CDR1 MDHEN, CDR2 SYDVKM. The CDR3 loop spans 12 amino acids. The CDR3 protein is CASSFLSGGYTF. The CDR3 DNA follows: TGTGCCAGCAGTTTTCTCAGTGGGGGCTACACCTTC.

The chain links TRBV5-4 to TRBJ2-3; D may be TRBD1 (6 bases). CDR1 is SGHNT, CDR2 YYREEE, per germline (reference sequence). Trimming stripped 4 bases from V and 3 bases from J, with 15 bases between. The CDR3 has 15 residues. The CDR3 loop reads CASSPQTGLTDTQYF. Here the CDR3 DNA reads TGTGCCAGCAGCCCCCAGACAGGATTGACAGATACGCAGTATTTT.

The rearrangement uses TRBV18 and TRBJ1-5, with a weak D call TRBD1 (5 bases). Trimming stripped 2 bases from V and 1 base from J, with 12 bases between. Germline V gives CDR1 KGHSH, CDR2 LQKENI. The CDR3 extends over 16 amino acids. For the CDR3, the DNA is TGTGCCAGCTCACCAGGGGCAGGATCGAGCAATCAGCCCCAGCATTTT. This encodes CASSPGAGSSNQPQHF.

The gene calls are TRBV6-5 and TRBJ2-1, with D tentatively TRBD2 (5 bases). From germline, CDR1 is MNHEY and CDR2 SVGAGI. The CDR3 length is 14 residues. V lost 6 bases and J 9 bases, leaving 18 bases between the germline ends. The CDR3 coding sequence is TGTGCCAGCAGACGGGATAGGCCAGCTAGTGAGCAGTTCTTC. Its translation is CASRRDRPASEQFF.